The 4 T cell receptor beta chains given below trace back to one sample, sequenced in a study of human T cells and chemical hapten exposure. Within the library, unique molecular identifiers were attached to each individual cDNA molecule. TCRdb fed the reads into MiXCR, producing one record per CDR3 protein. In the table there are about 120,000 distinct CDR3 sequences, about 7.7% of which are singletons. Unfractionated whole blood served as the source for total RNA extraction. Material for sequencing was whole blood. Every receptor here comes from a human donor in good health. Some clones in this sample may be carry-over from other donors' samples.

This clonotype was picked up a small number of times. The genes are TRBV5-6 and TRBJ2-1; D unresolved. Trimming stripped 1 base from V and 9 bases from J, with 8 bases between. This CDR3 has 12 amino acids. Germline assignment: CDR1 SGHDT and CDR2 YYEEEE. CDR3 nucleotide sequence: TGTGCCAGCAGCTTGCAGGAATCTGAGCAGTTCTTC. It codes for CASSLQESEQFF. Drawing the rest from reference TRBV5-6 and TRBJ2-1, the complete variable domain is DAGVTQSPTHLIKTRGQQVTLRCSPKSGHDTVSWYQQALGQGPQFIFQYYEEEERQRGNFPDRFSGHQFPNYSSELNVNALLLGDSALYLCASSLQESEQFFGPGTRLTVL.

A few counts support this clonotype. V gene TRBV5-1 combines with J gene TRBJ1-1; 8 bases align to TRBD1. The CDR3 has 17 amino acids. Per germline, CDR1 SGHRS and CDR2 YFSETQ. The V and J ends lost 0 bases and 1 base, in that order; junction bases with no gene match: 8. CDR3 in DNA: TGCGCCAGCAGCTTGGTTCGGGCAGGGGGCGAGAACACTGAAGCTTTCTTT. Protein product: CASSLVRAGGENTEAFF.

This clonotype was counted at least ten times. The chain employs TRBV29-1 and TRBJ1-2, with D perhaps TRBD1 (5 bases). In germline, CDR1 is SQVTM, CDR2 ANQGSEA. The CDR3 extends over 12 amino acids. The germline V and J ends were trimmed by 7 bases and 0 bases, with 9 bases remaining between them. The CDR3 region is CSAQTANYGYTF. Written as DNA, the CDR3 is TGCAGCGCCCAGACAGCTAACTATGGCTACACCTTC.

This clonotype was recorded a few times. The chain is built from TRBV29-1 and TRBJ2-1; D remains unclear. This CDR3 spans 14 amino acids. Germline values: CDR1 SQVTM, CDR2 ANQGSEA. Trimming cost V 7 bases and J 0 bases, with 13 bases left between them. The CDR3 reads CSDTTASSYNEQFF. The CDR3 DNA follows: TGCAGCGATACGACGGCGAGCTCCTACAATGAGCAGTTCTTC.